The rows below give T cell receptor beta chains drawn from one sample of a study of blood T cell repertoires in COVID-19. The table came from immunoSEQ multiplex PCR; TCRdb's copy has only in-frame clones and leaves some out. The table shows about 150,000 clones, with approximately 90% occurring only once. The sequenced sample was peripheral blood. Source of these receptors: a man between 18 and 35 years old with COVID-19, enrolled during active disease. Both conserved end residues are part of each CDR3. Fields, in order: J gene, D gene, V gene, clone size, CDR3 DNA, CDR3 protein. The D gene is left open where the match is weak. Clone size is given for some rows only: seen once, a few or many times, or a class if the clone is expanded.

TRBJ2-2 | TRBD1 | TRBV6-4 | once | TGTGCCAGCAGTGTCGGACAGGGGTCGAACACCGGGGAGCTGTTTTTT | CASSVGQGSNTGELFF
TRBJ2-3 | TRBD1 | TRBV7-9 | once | TGTGCCAGCAGTTCCGGACAGGCTGGCGATACGCAGTATTTT | CASSSGQAGDTQYF
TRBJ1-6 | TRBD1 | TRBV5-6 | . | TGTGCCAGCAGCACAGGAGGGGGCAGTTCACCCCTCCACTTT | CASSTGGGSSPLHF
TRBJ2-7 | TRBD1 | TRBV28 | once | TGTGCCAGCAGTTCGGACAGGGGGACCTACGATGAGCAGTACTTC | CASSSDRGTYDEQYF
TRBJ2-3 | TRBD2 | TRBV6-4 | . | TGTGCCAGCAGTGAGGGGACTAGCAGCACAGATACGCAGTATTTT | CASSEGTSSTDTQYF
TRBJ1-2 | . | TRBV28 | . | TGTGCCAGCAGACCGACCCCACAGGGTTTTTTTGGCTACACCTTC | CASRPTPQGFFGYTF
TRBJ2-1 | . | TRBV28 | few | TGTGCCAGCAGTTTTAGCGGAGTTCTATACAATGAGCAGTTCTTC | CASSFSGVLYNEQFF
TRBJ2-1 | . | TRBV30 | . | TGTGCCTGGAGGAGACTAGGGGTAGAGGAGCAGTTCTTC | CAWRRLGVEEQFF
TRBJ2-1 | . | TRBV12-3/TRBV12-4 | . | TGTGCCAGCAGCACCCTTCGAGGGAATGAGCAGTTCTTC | CASSTLRGNEQFF
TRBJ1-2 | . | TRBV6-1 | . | TGTGCCAGCAGTGAAGCTCGACAGTTCTATGGCTACACCTTC | CASSEARQFYGYTF
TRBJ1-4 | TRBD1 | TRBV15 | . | TGTGCCACCAGCTCTCCGGGACAGCCTAATGAAAAACTGCTTTTT | CATSSPGQPNEKLLF
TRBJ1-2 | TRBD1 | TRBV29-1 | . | TGCAGCGTGGCCGGGACAGGGGGCGGCTACACCTTC | CSVAGTGGGYTF
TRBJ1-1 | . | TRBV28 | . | TGTGCCAGCAGTAACAGGGAAACGAACACTGAAGCTTTCTTT | CASSNRETNTEAFF
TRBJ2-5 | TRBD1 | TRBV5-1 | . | TGCGCCAGCAGCTTGGGGCTGACAGGGGAGACCCAGTACTTC | CASSLGLTGETQYF
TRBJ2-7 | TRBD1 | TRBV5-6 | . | TGTGCCAGCAGCTTGGCCGCGACAGGGATGTTGCACTTC | CASSLAATGMLHF
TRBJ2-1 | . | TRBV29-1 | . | TGCAGCGTTGACGGTCCGGAGTACAATGAGCAGTTCTTC | CSVDGPEYNEQFF
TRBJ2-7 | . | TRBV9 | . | TGTGCCAGCAGCCCCGTTTGGGCCCACCACGAGCAGTACTTC | CASSPVWAHHEQYF
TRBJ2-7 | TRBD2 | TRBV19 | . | TGTGCCAGTAGTATCGGGGTAGCGGGGTACGAGCAGTACTTC | CASSIGVAGYEQYF
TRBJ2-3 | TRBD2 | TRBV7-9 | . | TGTGCCAGCAGCTCTCGGACTAGCGGGAGCACGGAAGACACAGATACGCAGTATTTT | CASSSRTSGSTEDTDTQYF
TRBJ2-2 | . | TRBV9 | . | TGTGCCAGCTCCATCGGACAGCCCACCGGGGAGCTGTTTTTT | CASSIGQPTGELFF
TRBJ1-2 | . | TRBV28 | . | TGTGCCAGCACCAAGGAGATCTATGGCTACACCTTC | CASTKEIYGYTF
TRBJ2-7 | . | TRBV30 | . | TGTGCCTGGAGGGGGGACAACTCCTACGAGCAGTACTTC | CAWRGDNSYEQYF
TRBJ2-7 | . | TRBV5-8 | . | TGTGCCAGCAGCTTTGCGGAGGGCTACGAGCAGTACTTC | CASSFAEGYEQYF
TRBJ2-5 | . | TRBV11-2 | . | TGTGCCAGCAGCCCGCCGCAGGGCCGCCTAGAGACCCAGTACTTC | CASSPPQGRLETQYF
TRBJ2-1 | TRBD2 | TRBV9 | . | TGTGCCAGCAGCAGGACTAGCGGGGGAGGCAATGAGCAGTTCTTC | CASSRTSGGGNEQFF
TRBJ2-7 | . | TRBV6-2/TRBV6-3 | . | TGTGCCAGCAGTTACAGTGGGGGGAGAATCTACGAGCAGTACTTC | CASSYSGGRIYEQYF
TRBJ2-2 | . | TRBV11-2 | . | TGTGCCAGCAGCCCTAGAGTTTTCGCCGGGGAGCTGTTTTTT | CASSPRVFAGELFF
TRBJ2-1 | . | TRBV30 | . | TGTGCCTGGAGTCTGGAGTCCTACAATGAGCAGTTCTTC | CAWSLESYNEQFF
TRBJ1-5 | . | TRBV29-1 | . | TGCAGCGCTCGGGACGGCGGGGAGCCCCAGCATTTT | CSARDGGEPQHF
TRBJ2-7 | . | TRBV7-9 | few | TGTGCCAGCACGTTCGGGAGCTCCTACGAGCAGTACTTC | CASTFGSSYEQYF
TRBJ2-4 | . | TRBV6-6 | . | TGTGCCAGCAGTTACGAAGGAGTAGAAAACATTCAGTACTTC | CASSYEGVENIQYF
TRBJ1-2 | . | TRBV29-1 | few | TGCAGCGTTGAGGGCCCGGAGGGCAACTATGGCTACACCTTC | CSVEGPEGNYGYTF
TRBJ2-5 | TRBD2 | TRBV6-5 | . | TGTGCCACCAGCCTCGGGGGGAGGGAGACCCAGTACTTC | CATSLGGRETQYF
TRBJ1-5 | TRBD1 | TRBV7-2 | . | TGTGCCAGCAGCTGGGCAGGGGGCGCCCAGCCCCAGCATTTT | CASSWAGGAQPQHF
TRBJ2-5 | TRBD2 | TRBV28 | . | TGTGCCAGCAGTACCACTAGCGGGAGCCAAGAGACCCAGTACTTC | CASSTTSGSQETQYF
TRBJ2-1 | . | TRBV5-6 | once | TGTGCCAGCAGCTTGGCCAAGGCTAGAGGTATTTATGAGCAGTTCTTC | CASSLAKARGIYEQFF
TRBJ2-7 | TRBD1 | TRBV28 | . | TGTGCCAGCAGTTCCCCCCCAGGGGGCTCCTACGAGCAGTACTTC | CASSSPPGGSYEQYF
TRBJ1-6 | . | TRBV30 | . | TGTGCCTGGGGACTTAATTCACCCCTCCACTTT | CAWGLNSPLHF
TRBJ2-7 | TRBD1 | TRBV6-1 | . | TGTGCCAGCAGGCCCCGGGACAGAACTTACGAGCAGTACTTC | CASRPRDRTYEQYF
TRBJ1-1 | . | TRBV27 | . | TGTGCCAGCAGCTATGGGGGCGGGAACACTGAAGCTTTCTTT | CASSYGGGNTEAFF
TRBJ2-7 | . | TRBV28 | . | TGTGCCAGCAGTTTAGGGTACGGCAGGGCCTCCTACGAGCAGTACTTC | CASSLGYGRASYEQYF
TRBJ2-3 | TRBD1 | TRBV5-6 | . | TGTGCCAGCAGCCCCCGGGCAGGGGGCTGGACAGATACGCAGTATTTT | CASSPRAGGWTDTQYF
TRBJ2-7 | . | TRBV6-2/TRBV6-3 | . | TGTGCCAGCAGTCCCGGAGGGAACAGAGCCTACGAGCAGTACTTC | CASSPGGNRAYEQYF
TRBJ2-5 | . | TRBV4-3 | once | TGCGCCAGCAGCCAAGATCTAGGGACTGTCCAAGAGACCCAGTACTTC | CASSQDLGTVQETQYF
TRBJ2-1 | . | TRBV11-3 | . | TGTGCCAGCAGCGCCCGAGGGGGGGGTGTGCAGTTCTTC | CASSARGGGVQFF
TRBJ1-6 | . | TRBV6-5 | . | TGTGCCAGCAGTTACTCGGGAAATAGGGGGTCCTGGGACTTT | CASSYSGNRGSWDF
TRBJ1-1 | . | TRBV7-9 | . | TGTGCCAGCAGCTTAGAGAGGAACACTGAAGCTTTCTTT | CASSLERNTEAFF
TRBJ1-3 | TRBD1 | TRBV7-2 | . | TGTGCCAGCAGCCCCCGGACAGGGGAGGGTGGAAACACCATATATTTT | CASSPRTGEGGNTIYF
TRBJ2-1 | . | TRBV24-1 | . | TGTGCCACCAGTGAGGATCAGGATTACAATGAGCAGTTCTTC | CATSEDQDYNEQFF
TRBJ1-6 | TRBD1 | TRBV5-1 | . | TGCGCCAGCACCCCACGGGGGACAGGAAATTCACCCCTCCACTTT | CASTPRGTGNSPLHF
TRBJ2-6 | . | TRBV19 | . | TGTGCCAGTACAGTAAGAGGGGCCAACGTCCTGACTTTC | CASTVRGANVLTF
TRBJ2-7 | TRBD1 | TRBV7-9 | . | TGTGCCAGCAGCTTAAGGGGGCAGGGGAGTGAGCAGTACTTC | CASSLRGQGSEQYF
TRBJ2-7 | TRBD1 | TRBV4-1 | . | TGCGCCAGCAGCCGCAGAAGGAGTTCCGGGACAGGGGATTCCTACGAGCAGTACTTC | CASSRRRSSGTGDSYEQYF
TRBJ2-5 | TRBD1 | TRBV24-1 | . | TGTGCCACCAGTGATGGACCGACAGGGAAAGAGACCCAGTACTTC | CATSDGPTGKETQYF